This T cell receptor beta chain is drawn from a study of T cells in Graves' hyperthyroidism and ophthalmopathy. The overall study: The authors collected peripheral blood at initial diagnosis, before any treatment.

TCR beta CDR3 regions were amplified from RNA transcripts. The TCR CDR3 was amplified in a first-round RT-PCR using the HTBI primer set. TCRdb reprocessed the multiplex PCR reads with MiXCR, giving one entry per CDR3 protein. The top ten hold about 8.4% of the sample, which has 700,000 or so distinct CDR3 sequences, approximately 16% seen once. The germline V gene encodes CDR1 MDHEN and CDR2 SYDVKM. Trimming cost V 7 bases and J 1 base, with 23 bases left between them. This CDR3 has 18 amino acids. Clinical symptoms, serum thyroxine and TRAb, thyroid ultrasound and orbital computed tomography were used for the diagnoses.

This TCR came from a man between 18 and 29 years old with Graves' hyperthyroidism. The V call is TRBV28, the J call TRBJ2-1; D is possibly TRBD2 (6 bases). Sequenced sample: blood. The CDR3 sequence: CASTTAFAGSGSYNEQFF. CDR3 sequence (DNA): TGTGCCAGCACCACCGCTTTCGCCGGGAGTGGTTCCTACAATGAGCAGTTCTTC.